This T cell receptor (beta chain) was sequenced in a study of T cells in women clearing cervical HPV infection. Across the whole study: Controls were women whose single incident HPV16 infection cleared within 12 months without precancer or cancer. Controls gave blood once infection was undetectable; cases at lesion identification. Cases' blood sampling followed lesion detection by median approximately 150 days (90 to 200). Findings of the study overall: Repertoire richness, not evenness, was significantly elevated in CIN3+ cases versus controls.

After removal of 0 bases from V and 3 bases from J, the junction contained 11 bases not matched to a gene. CDR3 length: 17 residues. Germline loops: CDR1 DFQATT, CDR2 SNEGSKA (reference sequence). Assay used: immunoSEQ multiplex PCR; TCRdb lists only in-frame clones, some missing. The sample totals about 21,000 clones. As concerns this clone: The antigen is not known. The observed sequence ends 3 residues before the CDR3 terminus, with the missing tail filled in from the germline J gene.

The clonotype was recovered from a woman aged 18 to 75 with a cervical HPV16 infection that either progressed to CIN3+ or cleared (not recorded which). The sequenced sample consisted of blood buffy coat. The J gene is TRBJ2-1, the V gene TRBV20-1; 7 bases are shared with TRBD1. The CDR3 here is CSARDLEKTGRYNEQFF. CDR3 bases read: TGCAGTGCTAGAGACTTAGAGAAGACAGGGCGCTACAATGAG.